The entry that follows covers one T cell receptor beta chain sequence. Its antigen is undetermined. Constant-segment primers were used for 5'RACE, and the resulting TCR alpha and TCR beta cDNA libraries carried sample barcodes and UMIs. TCRdb re-called the 5' RACE reads with MiXCR, one entry per CDR3 protein. The sample comprises 100,000 to 150,000 distinct CDR3 sequences, approximately 17% of which are singletons, and about 5.2% rests with the top ten. This sample stems from a study of T-cell memory formation after mild COVID-19. Whole-study results and caveats: Clones which contracted sat mainly in CM and EM if CD4+, and in EMRA if CD8+. SARS-CoV-2 specificity of second-wave clones peaking day 37 was unconfirmed.

Germline loops: CDR1 LGHDT, CDR2 YNNKEL (reference sequence). The V end lost 2 bases, the J end lost 10 bases, and 13 bases lay between the germline ends. The CDR3 covers 13 residues. The sequenced sample was PBMCs or a T cell subset sorted from them (not recorded which). This chain connects TRBV3-1 to TRBJ2-3; weak D call: TRBD1 (5 bases). The sequence derives from a man aged 18 to 30 who had mild COVID-19 (a few samples of this study predate the infection). Cell type and time point are not known. CDR3 sequence: CASSQQTAAAQYF. CDR3 coding DNA: TGTGCCAGCAGCCAACAGACAGCCGCTGCGCAGTATTTT.